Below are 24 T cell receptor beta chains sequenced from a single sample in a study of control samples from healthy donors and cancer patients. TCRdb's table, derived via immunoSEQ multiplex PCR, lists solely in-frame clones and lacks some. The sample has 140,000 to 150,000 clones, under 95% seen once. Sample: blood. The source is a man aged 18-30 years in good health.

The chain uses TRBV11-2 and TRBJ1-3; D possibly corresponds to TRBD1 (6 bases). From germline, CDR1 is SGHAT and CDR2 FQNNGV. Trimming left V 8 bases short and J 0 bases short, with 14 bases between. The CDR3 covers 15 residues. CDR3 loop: CASGQTGRSGNTIYF. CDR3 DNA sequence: TGTGCCAGCGGGCAGACAGGCCGCTCTGGAAACACCATATATTTT.

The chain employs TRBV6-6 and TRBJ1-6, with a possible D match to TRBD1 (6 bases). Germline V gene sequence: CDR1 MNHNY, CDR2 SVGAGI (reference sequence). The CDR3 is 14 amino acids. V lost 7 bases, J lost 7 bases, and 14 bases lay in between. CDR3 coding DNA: TGTGCCAGCACCGTGAACCAGGGGAATTCACCCCTCCACTTT. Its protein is CASTVNQGNSPLHF.

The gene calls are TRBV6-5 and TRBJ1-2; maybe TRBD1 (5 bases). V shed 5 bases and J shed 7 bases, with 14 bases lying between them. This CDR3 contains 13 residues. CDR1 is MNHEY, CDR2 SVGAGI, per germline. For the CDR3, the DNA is TGTGCCAGCAGTCGCGACCCAGGGAGTGGCTACACCTTC. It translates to CASSRDPGSGYTF.

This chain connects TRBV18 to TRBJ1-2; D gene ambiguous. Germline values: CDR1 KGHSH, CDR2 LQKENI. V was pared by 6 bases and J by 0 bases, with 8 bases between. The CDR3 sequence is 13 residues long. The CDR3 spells CASSPPSNYGYTF. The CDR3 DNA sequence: TGTGCCAGCTCGCCGCCTTCTAACTATGGCTACACCTTC.

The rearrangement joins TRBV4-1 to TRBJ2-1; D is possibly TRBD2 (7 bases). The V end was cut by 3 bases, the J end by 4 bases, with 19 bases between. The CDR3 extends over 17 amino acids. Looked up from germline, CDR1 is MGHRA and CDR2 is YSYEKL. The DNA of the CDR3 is TGCGCCAGCAGCCACCAGAGGGGGGGCGGGGTATACAATGAGCAGTTCTTC. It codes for CASSHQRGGGVYNEQFF.

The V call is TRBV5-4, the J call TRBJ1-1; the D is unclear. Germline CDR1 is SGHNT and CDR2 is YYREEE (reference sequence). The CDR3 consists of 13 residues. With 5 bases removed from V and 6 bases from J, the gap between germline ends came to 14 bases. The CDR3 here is CASRVQRRPEAFF. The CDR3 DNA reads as TGTGCCAGCAGGGTTCAGCGCCGGCCTGAAGCTTTCTTT.

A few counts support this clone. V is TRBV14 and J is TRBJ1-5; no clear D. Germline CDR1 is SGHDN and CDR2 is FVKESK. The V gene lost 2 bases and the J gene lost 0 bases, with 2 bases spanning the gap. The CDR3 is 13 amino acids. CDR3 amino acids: CASSQFSNQPQHF. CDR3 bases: TGTGCCAGCAGCCAATTTAGCAATCAGCCCCAGCATTTT. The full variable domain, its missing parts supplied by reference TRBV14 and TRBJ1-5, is EAGVTQFPSHSVIEKGQTVTLRCDPISGHDNLYWYRRVMGKEIKFLLHFVKESKQDESGMPNNRFLAERTGGTYSTLKVQPAELEDSGVYFCASSQFSNQPQHFGDGTRLSIL.

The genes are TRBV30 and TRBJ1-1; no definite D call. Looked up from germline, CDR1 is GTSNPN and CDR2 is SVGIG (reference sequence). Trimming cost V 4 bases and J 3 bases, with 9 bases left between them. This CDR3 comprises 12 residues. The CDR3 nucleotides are TGTGCCTGGACTGCTGGCTACACTGAAGCTTTCTTT. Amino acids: CAWTAGYTEAFF.

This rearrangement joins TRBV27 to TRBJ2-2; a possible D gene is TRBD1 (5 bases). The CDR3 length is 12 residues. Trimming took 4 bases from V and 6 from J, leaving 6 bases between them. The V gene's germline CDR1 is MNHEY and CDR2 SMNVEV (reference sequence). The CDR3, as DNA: TGTGCCAGCAGTTGGGGCGCCGGGGAGCTGTTTTTT. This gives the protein CASSWGAGELFF.

The CDR3 region is CASSVDLDRGYYGYTF. For the CDR3, the DNA is TGTGCCAGCAGCGTAGATTTGGACAGGGGGTACTATGGCTACACCTTC. The chain uses TRBV9 and TRBJ1-2; 10 nucleotides match TRBD1. Germline V gene data show CDR1 as SGDLS and CDR2 as YYNGEE. CDR3 length equals 16 residues. V gave up 0 bases and J gave up 3 bases; unmatched junction bases: 5.

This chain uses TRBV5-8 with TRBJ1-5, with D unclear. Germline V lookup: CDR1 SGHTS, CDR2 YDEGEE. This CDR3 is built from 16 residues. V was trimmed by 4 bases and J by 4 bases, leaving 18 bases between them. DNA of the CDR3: TGTGCCAGCAGCCCATCCCGGGCTCTACAGAATCAGCCCCAGCATTTT. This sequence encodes CASSPSRALQNQPQHF.

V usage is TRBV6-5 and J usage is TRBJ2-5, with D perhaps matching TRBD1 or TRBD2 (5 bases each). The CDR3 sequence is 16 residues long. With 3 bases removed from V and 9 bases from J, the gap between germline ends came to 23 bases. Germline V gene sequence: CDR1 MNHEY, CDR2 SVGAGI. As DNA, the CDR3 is TGTGCCAGCAGTTATCCAGAGTCGGGGCCCGGGCGGGCCCAGTACTTC. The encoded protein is CASSYPESGPGRAQYF.

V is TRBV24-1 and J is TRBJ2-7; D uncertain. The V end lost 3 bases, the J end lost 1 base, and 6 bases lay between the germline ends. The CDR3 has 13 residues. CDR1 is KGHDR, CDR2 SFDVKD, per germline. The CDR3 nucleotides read TGTGCCACCAGTGATACATTTTCCTACGAGCAGTACTTC. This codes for CATSDTFSYEQYF.

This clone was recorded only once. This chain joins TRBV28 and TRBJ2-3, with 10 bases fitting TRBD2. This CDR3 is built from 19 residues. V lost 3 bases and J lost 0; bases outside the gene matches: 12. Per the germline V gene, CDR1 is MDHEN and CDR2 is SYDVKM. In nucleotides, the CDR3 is TGTGCCAGCAGTTTTTACGTGGCTAGCGGGGGATTTAGCACAGATACGCAGTATTTT. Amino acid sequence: CASSFYVASGGFSTDTQYF.

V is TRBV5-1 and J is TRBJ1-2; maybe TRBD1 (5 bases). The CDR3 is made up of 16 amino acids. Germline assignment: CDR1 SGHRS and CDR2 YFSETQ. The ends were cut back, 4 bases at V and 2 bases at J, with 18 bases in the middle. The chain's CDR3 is CASSLGGGAGNYGYTF. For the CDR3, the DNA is TGCGCCAGCAGCCTTGGCGGAGGGGCTGGAAACTATGGCTACACCTTC.

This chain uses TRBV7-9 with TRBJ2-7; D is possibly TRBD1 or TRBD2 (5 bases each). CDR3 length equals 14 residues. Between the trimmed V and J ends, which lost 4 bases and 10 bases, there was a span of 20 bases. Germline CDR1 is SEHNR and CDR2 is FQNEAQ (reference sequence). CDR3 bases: TGTGCCAGCAGCTCCGTTTCGGTTTCTGGGGGACAGTACTTC. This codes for CASSSVSVSGGQYF.

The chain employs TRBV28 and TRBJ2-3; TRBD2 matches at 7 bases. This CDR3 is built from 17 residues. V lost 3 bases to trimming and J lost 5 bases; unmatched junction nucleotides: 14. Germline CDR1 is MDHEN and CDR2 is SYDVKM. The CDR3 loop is CASSLPPAGVRRDTQYF. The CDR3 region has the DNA TGTGCCAGCAGTTTGCCCCCCGCGGGAGTTAGGCGAGATACGCAGTATTTT.

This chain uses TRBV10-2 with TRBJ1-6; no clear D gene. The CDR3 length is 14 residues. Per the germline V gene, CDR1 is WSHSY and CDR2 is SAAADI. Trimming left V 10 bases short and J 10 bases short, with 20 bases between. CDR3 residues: CATSQVGVRSPLHF. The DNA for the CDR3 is TGCGCCACCTCTCAGGTTGGGGTAAGATCACCCCTCCACTTT.

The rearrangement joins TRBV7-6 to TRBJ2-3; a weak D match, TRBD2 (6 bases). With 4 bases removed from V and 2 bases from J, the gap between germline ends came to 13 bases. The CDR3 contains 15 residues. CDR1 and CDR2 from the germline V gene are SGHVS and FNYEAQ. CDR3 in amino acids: CASSYGGLVTDTQYF. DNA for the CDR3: TGTGCCAGCAGCTACGGGGGACTCGTCACAGATACGCAGTATTTT.

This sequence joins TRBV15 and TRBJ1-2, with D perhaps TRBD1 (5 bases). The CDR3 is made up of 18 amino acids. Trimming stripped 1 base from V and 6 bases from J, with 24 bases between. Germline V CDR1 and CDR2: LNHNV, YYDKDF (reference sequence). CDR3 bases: TGTGCCACCAGCAGAGCCGATCGGGGCGGAAGACCTGAGGATGGCTACACCTTC. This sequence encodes CATSRADRGGRPEDGYTF.

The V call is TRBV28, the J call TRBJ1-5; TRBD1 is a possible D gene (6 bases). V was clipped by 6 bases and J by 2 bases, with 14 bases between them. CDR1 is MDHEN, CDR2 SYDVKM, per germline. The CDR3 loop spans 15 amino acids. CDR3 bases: TGTGCCAGCAGCAGGGGTTGGAGCGGCAATCAGCCCCAGCATTTT. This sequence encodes CASSRGWSGNQPQHF.

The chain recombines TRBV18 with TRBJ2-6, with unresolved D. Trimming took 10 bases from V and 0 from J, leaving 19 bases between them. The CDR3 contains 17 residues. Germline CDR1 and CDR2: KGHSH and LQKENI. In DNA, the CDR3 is TGTGCCACCCCTTGGGCTAGAGCGACCTCTGGGGCCAACGTCCTGACTTTC. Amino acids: CATPWARATSGANVLTF. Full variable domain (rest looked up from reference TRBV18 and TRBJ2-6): NAGVMQNPRHLVRRRGQEARLRCSPMKGHSHVYWYRQLPEEGLKFMVYLQKENIIDESGMPKERFSAEFPKEGPSILRIQQVVRGDSAAYFCATPWARATSGANVLTFGAGSRLTVL.

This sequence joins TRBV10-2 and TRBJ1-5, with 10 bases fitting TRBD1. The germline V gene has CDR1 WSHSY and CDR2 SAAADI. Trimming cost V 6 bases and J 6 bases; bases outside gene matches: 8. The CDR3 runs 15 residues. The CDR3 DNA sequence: TGCGCCAGCAGGCCCGGGACAGGGGTAACTCAGCCCCAGCATTTT. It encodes CASRPGTGVTQPQHF.

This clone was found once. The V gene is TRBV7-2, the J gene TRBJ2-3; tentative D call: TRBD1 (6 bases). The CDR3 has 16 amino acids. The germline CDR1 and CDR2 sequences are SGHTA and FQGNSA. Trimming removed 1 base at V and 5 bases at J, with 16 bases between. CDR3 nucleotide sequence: TGTGCCAGCAGCTTAGTTTACAGGGTACCGAGAGATACGCAGTATTTT. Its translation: CASSLVYRVPRDTQYF. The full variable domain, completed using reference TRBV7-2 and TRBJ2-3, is GAGVSQSPSNKVTEKGKDVELRCDPISGHTALYWYRQSLGQGLEFLIYFQGNSAPDKSGLPSDRFSAERTGGSVSTLTIQRTQQEDSAVYLCASSLVYRVPRDTQYFGPGTRLTVL.